Reported below is one T cell receptor beta chain. Its antigen is currently unknown. The data are from a study of cytomegalovirus exposure and HLA in healthy donors. Across the study: Clustering assigned about four fifths of the roughly 380 genotyped donors to the Caucasian-associated ancestry cluster.

The CDR3 is made up of 16 amino acids. Germline trimming cut 4 bases from V and 3 bases from J; bases unmatched to any gene: 2. The germline CDR1 and CDR2 sequences are MNHNS and SASEGT. Primers for the PCR totalled 60 Vbeta and 13 Jbeta. The data were produced by immunoSEQ multiplex PCR, yet TCRdb's version contains in-frame clones alone and is incomplete. The data contain about 90,000 clones, about 73% of them seen just once; the ten biggest clones take up about 15%. Regarding the study as a whole: Analyzed later, association rates of TCRs varied across HLA loci, with DRB1 most and HLA-C fewest. HLA alleles showed associations with about 17,000 TCR beta sequences in a later analysis, at a 0.05 false discovery rate. For TCR beta chains, V- and J-gene trimming was later linked to a missense DCLRE1C variant.

V is TRBV6-1 and J is TRBJ2-3; 15 bases fit TRBD2. The sequence was obtained from a woman between 50 and 59 years old in good health and CMV-seropositive. Sequenced material: PBMCs. The CDR3 nucleotides read TGTGCCAGCAGTGCGGGACTAGCGGGAGGAACAGATACGCAGTATTTT. It translates to CASSAGLAGGTDTQYF.